The 12 T cell receptor beta chains presented below share a single source sample, sequenced in a study of T cell responses to AZD1222 COVID-19 vaccine. Sequencing used immunoSEQ multiplex PCR; TCRdb keeps in-frame clones, though not all of them. The sample lists tens of thousands of clones; approximately 89% were seen once. The sequencing here drew on peripheral blood, taken on day 0 of AZD1222 vaccination. These receptor sequences come from an adult in good health.

The chain recombines TRBV6-1 with TRBJ2-7; D is uncertain. Per the germline V gene, CDR1 is MNHNS and CDR2 is SASEGT. V lost 3 bases to trimming and J lost 0 bases, with 12 bases between them. The CDR3 consists of 15 residues. CDR3 sequence (DNA): TGTGCCAGCAGTGATCGAAGCGACCACTCCTACGAGCAGTACTTC. This gives the protein CASSDRSDHSYEQYF.

The V call is TRBV6-5, the J call TRBJ1-5; maybe TRBD1 (5 bases). The CDR3 runs to 12 residues. Looked up from germline, CDR1 is MNHEY and CDR2 is SVGAGI. V lost 6 bases to trimming and J lost 11 bases, with 14 bases between them. CDR3 region: CASRGDSSAQHF. CDR3 DNA: TGTGCCAGCAGGGGGGACTCCTCGGCCCAGCATTTT.

This sequence joins TRBV7-2 and TRBJ1-1; D gene uncertain. Germline CDR1 and CDR2: SGHTA and FQGNSA. This CDR3 is built from 14 residues. The V and J ends lost 2 bases and 4 bases respectively, with 11 bases between them. CDR3 amino acids: CASSLRWEGTEAFF. CDR3 coding DNA: TGTGCCAGCAGCTTAAGATGGGAAGGCACTGAAGCTTTCTTT.

V and J are TRBV2 and TRBJ1-6; TRBD1 agrees at 11 bases. The CDR3 has 15 amino acids. V lost 8 bases, J lost 11 bases, and 11 bases stayed unmatched. Germline lookup yields CDR1 SNHLY and CDR2 FYNNEI. CDR3 bases: TGTGCCAGCGTGGGAGGACAGGGGGCGCGGACACCCCTCCACTTT. Translating gives CASVGGQGARTPLHF.

This chain links TRBV29-1 with TRBJ2-7, with 10 bases identical to TRBD1. The length of the CDR3 is 12 residues. The germline gives CDR1 SQVTM, CDR2 ANQGSEA. The J segment lost 7 bases and the V segment lost 6 bases, leaving 6 bases of the junction unmatched. This CDR3 reads CSVRQGAGEQYF. CDR3 sequence (DNA): TGCAGCGTAAGACAGGGGGCAGGGGAGCAGTACTTC.

The chain joins TRBV2 to TRBJ2-3, with 9 bases fitting TRBD2. With V trimmed by 0 bases and J by 6 bases, 10 bases remained unmatched. Germline V gives CDR1 SNHLY, CDR2 FYNNEI. The CDR3 extends over 17 amino acids. CDR3 DNA sequence: TGTGCCAGCAGTGAAGCGAGGCTAGCGGGGACCCGGGATACGCAGTATTTT. Protein product: CASSEARLAGTRDTQYF.

This sequence joins TRBV21-1 and TRBJ2-5; TRBD2 is the table's D call, not checked against the DNA. TRBV21-1 is tagged as a pseudogene. This CDR3 comprises 17 residues. The CDR3 here is CASSKADGGPGILTQYF. The CDR3 DNA follows: TGTGCCAGCAGCAAAGCAGATGGAGGCCCTGGGATCTTGACCCAGTACTTC.

J is TRBJ2-7 and V is TRBV27, with a possible D match to TRBD2 (5 bases). CDR1 and CDR2 from the germline V gene are MNHEY and SMNVEV (reference sequence). The CDR3 length is 17 residues. V was cut by 5 bases and J by 0 bases, with 20 bases left in between. In nucleotides, the CDR3 is TGTGCCAGCAGTCCATCATCCTGGGGTGGGAGCTCCTACGAGCAGTACTTC. Protein sequence: CASSPSSWGGSSYEQYF.

The chain joins TRBV18 to TRBJ2-4; D is perhaps TRBD2 (5 bases). This CDR3 has 17 residues. Trimming shortened V by 1 base and J by 0 bases, and 13 bases separated the two germline ends. Germline V gene data show CDR1 as KGHSH and CDR2 as LQKENI. CDR3 region: CASSPRNGVLAKNIQYF. In nucleotides, the CDR3 is TGTGCCAGCTCACCACGAAACGGGGTGTTAGCCAAAAACATTCAGTACTTC.

The J gene is TRBJ2-1, the V gene TRBV27; perhaps TRBD2 as D (6 bases). Trimming left V 2 bases short and J 7 bases short, with 12 bases between. This CDR3 spans 14 amino acids. Germline CDR1 reads MNHEY; CDR2 reads SMNVEV (reference sequence). The CDR3, as DNA: TGTGCCAGCAGTTTACGGGGGTTGGGTAATGAGCAGTTCTTC. Its protein is CASSLRGLGNEQFF.

This sequence joins TRBV7-6 and TRBJ1-5; D is unresolved. From germline, CDR1 is SGHVS and CDR2 FNYEAQ. The length of the CDR3 is 13 residues. With 1 base removed from V and 7 bases from J, the gap between germline ends came to 8 bases. In DNA, the CDR3 is TGTGCCAGCAGCTTAGGGGGTGGACAGCCCCAGCATTTT. Translation: CASSLGGGQPQHF.

The CDR3 reads CASSPLGGSYNEQFF. CDR3 nucleotide sequence: TGTGCCAGCAGTCCCTTGGGAGGTTCTTACAATGAGCAGTTCTTC. The chain combines TRBV6-5 with TRBJ2-1, with D perhaps matching TRBD2 (6 bases). Germline V lookup: CDR1 MNHEY, CDR2 SVGAGI. This CDR3 is built from 15 residues. Deletions cut 5 bases from V and 4 bases from J, with 15 bases between.